These 17 T cell receptor beta chains share one sample of origin, sequenced in a study of T cells in Graves' hyperthyroidism and ophthalmopathy (dated by TCRdb to about 2019). Libraries were prepared through multiplex PCR. Sequencing was carried out with an Illumina HiSeq 2000. Amplification of TCR beta CDR3 regions was carried out from RNA transcripts. The TCR CDR3 was subjected to a first round of RT-PCR using the HTBI primer set and the Qiagen OneStep RT-PCR kit. In-frame beta chains were kept once TCRdb had trimmed the public reads at Q25 with fastp and called clones with MiXCR. CDR3 protein sequences are deduplicated, and each keeps its most common genes and DNA. This sample gives approximately 560,000 distinct CDR3 sequences in total; around 46% of them show up just once. Just over 8% of the sample rests with the top ten. Input material: peripheral blood or thyroid tissue (not recorded which). These receptor sequences come from a woman aged 18-29 years with Graves' hyperthyroidism. Donor details come from another sample of the same person, matched by shared clones.

The genes are TRBV7-8 and TRBJ2-2; D not certain. The CDR3 has 11 amino acids. In germline, CDR1 is SGHVS, CDR2 FQNEAQ. Between the trimmed V and J ends, which lost 4 bases and 9 bases, there was a span of 6 bases. CDR3 coding DNA: TGTGCCAGCAGCTACCGCCGGGAGCTGTTTTTT. It codes for CASSYRRELFF.

The chain recombines TRBV7-2 with TRBJ2-6, with 7 bases aligning to TRBD2. The trim removed 5 bases at V and 13 bases at J, leaving 5 bases unmatched. The germline V gene has CDR1 SGHTA and CDR2 FQGNSA. This CDR3 contains 12 residues. CDR3 in amino acids: CASSSAGAVLTF. The CDR3 DNA follows: TGTGCCAGCAGCAGCGCGGGAGCGGTCCTGACTTTC.

This clonotype was picked up many times. This chain joins TRBV20-1 and TRBJ1-6; no clear D. The V and J ends lost 4 bases and 4 bases respectively, with 11 bases between them. CDR1 is DFQATT and CDR2 is SNEGSKA in the germline V gene (reference sequence). The CDR3 length is 14 residues. The CDR3 nucleotides read TGCAGTGCTACCCAATCATCGTATAATTCACCCCTCCACTTT. This encodes CSATQSSYNSPLHF.

In its sample, this clonotype was seen a few times. V usage is TRBV29-1 and J usage is TRBJ1-2; no definite D call. The length of the CDR3 is 10 residues. CDR1 and CDR2 (germline): SQVTM, ANQGSEA. V lost 6 bases and J 8 bases, leaving 10 bases between the germline ends. DNA for the CDR3: TGCAGCGTGGTGGCGGGGGGCTACACCTTC. Translating it yields CSVVAGGYTF.

A remark on this clonotype: This may stem from a read error, because a much larger clone lies one nucleotide away. The chain combines TRBV2 with TRBJ2-5; no reliable D call. The CDR3 loop spans 13 amino acids. Between the trimmed V and J ends, which lost 5 bases and 5 bases, there was a span of 12 bases. Germline V CDR1 and CDR2: SNHLY, FYNNEI. As DNA, the CDR3 is TGTGCCAGCAGTCGGGTTCGCACGGAGACCCAGTACTTC. Its translation: CASSRVRTETQYF.

This clonotype was recorded once. The chain links TRBV4-1 to TRBJ1-5; D is possibly TRBD1 (6 bases). Germline loops: CDR1 MGHRA, CDR2 YSYEKL. V lost 5 bases and J lost 0, with 14 bases in between. The CDR3 spans 16 residues. CDR3 DNA: TGCGCCAGCAGCAATGACAGGACTCCTAGCAATCAGCCCCAGCATTTT. Its translation is CASSNDRTPSNQPQHF.

This chain uses TRBV7-3 with TRBJ1-1, with 8 bases aligning to TRBD1. The germline V gene encodes CDR1 SGHTA and CDR2 FQGTGA. V was pared by 6 bases and J by 3 bases, with 12 bases of the junction left unmatched. The CDR3 is made up of 16 amino acids. The CDR3 reads CASSSGRGRGDTEAFF. The DNA of the CDR3 is TGTGCCAGCAGTTCAGGCAGGGGGCGCGGAGACACTGAAGCTTTCTTT.

This clonotype turned up a few times. The chain is built from TRBV5-8 and TRBJ1-2; no reliable D call. V was shortened by 0 bases and J by 6 bases, with 12 bases between the two germline ends. Germline CDR1 and CDR2: SGHTS and YDEGEE. This CDR3 is built from 14 residues. Here the CDR3 reads CASSLVAGLDGYTF. The CDR3 nucleotides are TGTGCCAGCAGCTTGGTTGCAGGCCTCGATGGCTACACCTTC.

This clonotype was detected a few times. This chain links TRBV9 with TRBJ1-6, with a possible D match to TRBD1 (6 bases). The CDR3 has 14 residues. The germline V gene has CDR1 SGDLS and CDR2 YYNGEE. Trimming shortened V by 4 bases and J by 7 bases, and 12 bases separated the two germline ends. CDR3 nucleotides: TGTGCCAGCAGCCAAGAACAGGGCAATTCACCCCTCCACTTT. This codes for CASSQEQGNSPLHF.

This clonotype was counted ten times or more. This rearrangement joins TRBV2 to TRBJ2-7, with D unresolved. Trimming took off 4 bases at V and 9 bases at J, with 16 bases between the two ends. Germline CDR1 reads SNHLY; CDR2 reads FYNNEI. The CDR3 is 13 residues long. The CDR3 sequence: CASSGDSSIWQYF. Written as DNA, the CDR3 is TGTGCCAGCAGTGGGGATAGCTCGATCTGGCAGTACTTC. Variable domain in full (rest from reference TRBV2 and TRBJ2-7): EPEVTQTPSHQVTQMGQEVILRCVPISNHLYFYWYRQILGQKVEFLVSFYNNEISEKSEIFDDQFSVERPDGSNFTLKIRSTKLEDSAMYFCASSGDSSIWQYFGPGTRLTVT.

This rearrangement joins TRBV29-1 to TRBJ2-5; no reliable D call. The V end was cut by 4 bases, the J end by 8 bases, with 11 bases between. Germline CDR1 is SQVTM and CDR2 is ANQGSEA. This CDR3 is 11 amino acids long. The CDR3 DNA reads TGCAGCGTTGCGGACGCCGGAACCCAGTACTTC. Its translation is CSVADAGTQYF.

The CDR3 DNA reads TGTGCCAGCAGCGTAGATTGGACAGGGAACACTGAAGCTTTCTTT. Its protein is CASSVDWTGNTEAFF. V is TRBV9 and J is TRBJ1-1, with 7 nucleotides matching TRBD1. CDR1 is SGDLS, CDR2 YYNGEE, per germline. V lost 0 bases and J lost 1; bases outside the gene matches: 3. This CDR3 has 15 residues. The variable domain in full, with the rest retrieved from reference TRBV9 and TRBJ1-1, is DSGVTQTPKHLITATGQRVTLRCSPRSGDLSVYWYQQSLDQGLQFLIQYYNGEERAKGNILERFSAQQFPDLHSELNLSSLELGDSALYFCASSVDWTGNTEAFFGQGTRLTVV.

In the case of this clonotype: Being one base from a much bigger clone, this may be a read error. The chain carries TRBV7-9 and TRBJ2-7; possibly TRBD2 for D (5 bases). The CDR3 has 15 amino acids. The germline CDR1 and CDR2 sequences are SEHNR and FQNEAQ (reference sequence). The CDR3 DNA reads as TGTGCCGGCAGCTTTTACGGGGAATTCAGCTACGAGCAGTACTTC. Amino acids: CAGSFYGEFSYEQYF. The full variable domain, rest sourced from reference TRBV7-9 and TRBJ2-7, is DTGVSQNPRHKITKRGQNVTFRCDPISEHNRLYWYRQTLGQGPEFLTYFQNEAQLEKSRLLSDRFSAERPKGSFSTLEIQRTEQGDSAMYLCAGSFYGEFSYEQYFGPGTRLTVT.

This clonotype was seen many times. The rearrangement joins TRBV7-9 to TRBJ2-5, with 7 bases aligning to TRBD1. Unmatched junction bases numbered 3, after V lost 3 bases and J lost 2 bases. Per the germline V gene, CDR1 is SEHNR and CDR2 is FQNEAQ (reference sequence). The CDR3 consists of 14 residues. The CDR3 coding sequence is TGTGCCAGCAGCTTGGGACAGATTCAAGAGACCCAGTACTTC. Translated: CASSLGQIQETQYF.

J is TRBJ1-6 and V is TRBV9; tentatively, D is TRBD1 (5 bases). This CDR3 contains 16 residues. V was shortened by 4 bases and J by 6 bases, with 17 bases between the two germline ends. Germline V gives CDR1 SGDLS, CDR2 YYNGEE. The CDR3: CASSPHWGRRNSPLHF. The CDR3 nucleotides read TGTGCCAGCAGCCCCCACTGGGGCCGGCGTAATTCACCCCTCCACTTT.

This clonotype has just one count. The rearrangement links TRBV7-2 to TRBJ2-2; 8 nucleotides align to TRBD2. The CDR3 runs 17 residues. CDR1 and CDR2 from the germline V gene are SGHTA and FQGNSA. V lost 2 bases and J lost 2; bases outside the gene matches: 7. CDR3 in DNA: TGTGCCAGCAGCTTACGGACTAGCCTAAGTAACACCGGGGAGCTGTTTTTT. This sequence encodes CASSLRTSLSNTGELFF.

About this clonotype itself: A clone one base away is much larger, so this may be a read error. V usage is TRBV10-3 and J usage is TRBJ1-1, with TRBD1 as a possible D gene (5 bases). V lost 6 bases to trimming and J lost 3 bases, with 11 bases between them. Germline CDR1 is ENHRY and CDR2 is SYGVKD. CDR3 size: 13 residues. Written as DNA, the CDR3 is TGTGCCATCAGCCCGGGGGAGTACACTGAAGCTTTCTTT. Protein product: CAISPGEYTEAFF.